These 18 T cell receptor beta chains were sequenced from one sample in a study of T cell repertoires in cytomegalovirus infection. In TCRdb, the reads were re-called with MiXCR into one record per CDR3 protein. Among 150,000 to 200,000 distinct CDR3 sequences listed, around 20% were seen once. Sequencing used PBMCs. Receptor source: a human donor in good health (CMV status not recorded). Some clones in this sample may be carry-over from other donors' samples.

The chain couples TRBV18 to TRBJ1-1; D remains ambiguous. In germline, CDR1 is KGHSH, CDR2 LQKENI. Trimming took off 4 bases at V and 8 bases at J, with 14 bases between the two ends. The CDR3 length is 13 residues. The CDR3 nucleotides read TGTGCCAGCTCACGTCGTGGGGAGGGAGAAGCTTTCTTT. Encoded protein: CASSRRGEGEAFF.

This clonotype was seen repeatedly, ten times or more. The genes are TRBV11-3 and TRBJ1-6; 7 nucleotides align to TRBD1. Germline-derived CDR1 and CDR2 are SGHNT and YENEEA. This CDR3 is 15 amino acids long. Trimming at V came to 5 bases and at J to 9 bases, leaving 10 bases not matched to a gene. The CDR3: CASSRDRVVSSPLHF. The CDR3 region has the DNA TGTGCCAGCAGCCGTGACAGGGTTGTCAGTTCACCCCTCCACTTT.

This chain joins TRBV19 and TRBJ1-1; D might be TRBD1 (5 bases). V was pared by 1 base and J by 7 bases, with 10 bases between. This CDR3 contains 13 residues. Germline assignment: CDR1 LNHDA and CDR2 SQIVND (reference sequence). The CDR3 sequence: CASSIGDSGEAFF. The CDR3 DNA reads TGTGCCAGTAGTATAGGAGACAGCGGTGAAGCTTTCTTT.

This clonotype was seen repeatedly, ten times or more. This chain links TRBV28 with TRBJ2-7; the match to TRBD1 covers 8 bases. Germline V gives CDR1 MDHEN, CDR2 SYDVKM. This CDR3 has 14 residues. V lost 6 bases and J lost 0; bases outside the gene matches: 4. For the CDR3, the DNA is TGTGCCAGCAGACCACAGGGGGACTCCTACGAGCAGTACTTC. Amino acids: CASRPQGDSYEQYF.

This clonotype was counted only a few times. This chain links TRBV24-1 with TRBJ2-1, with D uncertain. V was pared by 4 bases and J by 10 bases, with 7 bases between. The germline V gene has CDR1 KGHDR and CDR2 SFDVKD. The CDR3 is 11 amino acids. CDR3 sequence: CATSDGEEQFF. Here the CDR3 DNA reads TGTGCCACCAGTGACGGAGAAGAGCAGTTCTTC.

The J gene is TRBJ2-7, the V gene TRBV12-3 or TRBV12-4; 10 positions agree with TRBD1. After removal of 4 bases from V and 7 bases from J, the junction contained 13 bases not matched to a gene. The CDR3 length is 16 residues. CDR3 coding DNA: TGTGCCAGCAGTTCCCTCTTGGGACAGGGGAAAAGGGAGCAGTACTTC. The encoded protein is CASSSLLGQGKREQYF.

The chain carries TRBV28 and TRBJ2-1; 8 positions match TRBD1. Germline V gives CDR1 MDHEN, CDR2 SYDVKM. The V gene end was trimmed by 1 base and the J gene end by 9 bases; junction bases not matched to a gene: 5. CDR3 length: 14 residues. The CDR3, as DNA: TGTGCCAGCAGTTTATTGCAGGGGGCCGGTGAGCAGTTCTTC. It translates to CASSLLQGAGEQFF.

This clonotype has only a few counts. CDR3 sequence reads: CASSLPMATEAFF. The DNA of the CDR3 is TGTGCCAGCAGCTTGCCCATGGCGACTGAAGCTTTCTTT. The rearrangement links TRBV5-6 to TRBJ1-1; D unresolved. CDR3 length equals 13 residues. The ends were cut back, 1 base at V and 5 bases at J, with 9 bases in the middle. Germline V gene data show CDR1 as SGHDT and CDR2 as YYEEEE.

This clonotype has only a few counts. The chain carries TRBV7-9 and TRBJ2-1, with 9 bases identical to TRBD2. V was pared by 1 base and J by 3 bases, with 4 bases of the junction left unmatched. CDR3 size: 16 residues. CDR1 SEHNR and CDR2 FQNEAQ come from the germline V gene (reference sequence). DNA for the CDR3: TGTGCCAGCAGCTTAGGGACTAGCGCAAACTACAATGAGCAGTTCTTC. Its protein product is CASSLGTSANYNEQFF. Filled out from reference TRBV7-9 and TRBJ2-1, the complete variable domain reads DTGVSQNPRHKITKRGQNVTFRCDPISEHNRLYWYRQTLGQGPEFLTYFQNEAQLEKSRLLSDRFSAERPKGSFSTLEIQRTEQGDSAMYLCASSLGTSANYNEQFFGPGTRLTVL.

This clonotype occurred many times. This chain uses TRBV5-4 with TRBJ1-2; TRBD1 matches 7 bases. This CDR3 region has 14 residues. Germline V CDR1 and CDR2: SGHNT, YYREEE (reference sequence). Germline trimming cut 3 bases from V and 7 bases from J; bases unmatched to any gene: 9. CDR3 sequence reads: CASSSRTGASGYTF. Here the CDR3 DNA reads TGTGCCAGCAGCTCCCGGACAGGAGCCAGTGGCTACACCTTC.

This clonotype was counted once. A much larger clone sits a single nucleotide away, making a read error possible. The rearrangement joins TRBV7-2 to TRBJ2-7; D is uncertain. There are 15 residues in the CDR3. In germline, CDR1 is SGHTA, CDR2 FQGNSA. V gave up 1 base and J gave up 5 bases, with 15 bases separating them. The CDR3 loop is CASSLGYGRTDEQYF. In DNA form, the CDR3 reads TGTGCCAGCAGCTTAGGGTATGGAAGGACCGACGAGCAGTACTTC. Full variable domain (outside the CDR3, taken from reference TRBV7-2 and TRBJ2-7): GAGVSQSPSNKVTEKGKDVELRCDPISGHTALYWYRQSLGQGLEFLIYFQGNSAPDKSGLPSDRFSAERTGGSVSTLTIQRTQQEDSAVYLCASSLGYGRTDEQYFGPGTRLTVT.

The chain combines TRBV20-1 with TRBJ1-3; no clear D. The CDR3 extends over 14 amino acids. CDR1 and CDR2 from the germline V gene are DFQATT and SNEGSKA (reference sequence). V gave up 0 bases and J gave up 2 bases, with 8 bases separating them. Written as DNA, the CDR3 is TGCAGTGCTAGAGAGGGTGGGGCTGGAAACACCATATATTTT. Protein product: CSAREGGAGNTIYF.

The V and J genes are TRBV19 and TRBJ1-4; unclear D gene. From germline, CDR1 is LNHDA and CDR2 SQIVND (reference sequence). The CDR3 runs to 15 residues. V was clipped by 7 bases and J by 3 bases, with 15 bases between them. The CDR3 protein is CASIGSPAANEKLFF. CDR3 coding DNA: TGTGCCAGTATTGGCAGTCCAGCGGCTAATGAAAAACTGTTTTTT.

This clonotype showed up just a few times. The rearrangement uses TRBV12-3 or TRBV12-4 and TRBJ1-5, with TRBD1 identical over 7 bases. The CDR3 covers 14 residues. V was pared by 6 bases and J by 6 bases, with 8 bases of the junction left unmatched. The CDR3 loop reads CASRRGGGGQPQHF. DNA of the CDR3: TGTGCCAGCAGGCGAGGGGGCGGGGGTCAGCCCCAGCATTTT.

The chain joins TRBV12-3 or TRBV12-4 to TRBJ2-2, with D maybe TRBD1 (6 bases). This CDR3 is 15 amino acids long. V was shortened by 6 bases and J by 0 bases, with 11 bases between the two germline ends. Here the CDR3 DNA reads TGTGCCAGCAGACTACAGGGCGCGAACACCGGGGAGCTGTTTTTT. This gives the protein CASRLQGANTGELFF.

The chain has TRBV3-1 and TRBJ1-5; no clear D gene. V lost 0 bases and J 3 bases, leaving 3 bases between the germline ends. The CDR3 runs to 13 residues. Germline V lookup: CDR1 LGHDT, CDR2 YNNKEL (reference sequence). DNA of the CDR3: TGTGCCAGCAGCCAAGATATCAATCAGCCCCAGCATTTT. Encoded protein: CASSQDINQPQHF.

Regarding this clonotype: One junction end does not reproduce the germline sequence, and a read error may be involved. This chain joins TRBV4-1 and TRBJ2-3; 9 positions agree with TRBD2. This CDR3 has 17 residues. CDR1 is MGHRA and CDR2 is YSYEKL in the germline V gene. The CDR3 nucleotides are TGTGCCAGCAGCCAAGAAGGGCTAGCGGGACAGACAGATACGCAGTATTTT. Its protein is CASSQEGLAGQTDTQYF.

This clonotype was recorded a few times. This chain connects TRBV6-6 to TRBJ1-5, with 9 bases aligning to TRBD1. Germline V lookup: CDR1 MNHNY, CDR2 SVGAGI (reference sequence). The length of the CDR3 is 18 residues. V was clipped by 6 bases and J by 0 bases; unmatched bases: 12. CDR3 residues: CASSHAPGTGFSNQPQHF. CDR3 in DNA: TGTGCCAGCAGCCACGCCCCCGGGACAGGGTTTAGCAATCAGCCCCAGCATTTT.